One sample yielded the 6 T cell receptor beta chains listed below, sequenced in a study of T-cell memory formation after mild COVID-19. TCRdb independently ran MiXCR on the 5' RACE reads; one entry per CDR3 protein. Seen here are tens of thousands of distinct CDR3 sequences, less than 8% observed once, and the top ten hold under 0.95%. The sample was PBMCs or a T cell subset sorted from them (not recorded which). The receptors come from an adult who had mild COVID-19 (a few samples of this study predate the infection). Cell type and time point are not known.

This clonotype was seen ten or more times. CDR3 DNA: TGTGCCACCTCAGCCGGGAGTAACTATGGCTACACCTTC. Amino acid sequence: CATSAGSNYGYTF. The rearrangement links TRBV10-3 to TRBJ1-2; no firm D call. This CDR3 has 13 residues. V was clipped by 10 bases and J by 1 base, with 13 bases between them. Germline V gives CDR1 ENHRY, CDR2 SYGVKD.

This clonotype was found many times. The chain recombines TRBV6-5 with TRBJ1-1; D might be TRBD1 (5 bases). Trimming left V 4 bases short and J 0 bases short, with 9 bases between. The germline gives CDR1 MNHEY, CDR2 SVGAGI. The CDR3 is 14 residues long. The CDR3 reads CASSSGVMNTEAFF. The CDR3 coding sequence is TGTGCCAGCAGTTCGGGGGTTATGAACACTGAAGCTTTCTTT.

In this sample, this clonotype turned up a few times. V is TRBV5-1 and J is TRBJ2-2; TRBD1 agrees at 8 bases. V dropped 3 bases and J dropped 6; count of bases not matched to a gene: 7. This CDR3 has 15 residues. CDR1 and CDR2 (germline): SGHRS, YFSETQ. The CDR3 reads CASSSQGARAGELFF. Written as DNA, the CDR3 is TGCGCCAGCAGCTCCCAGGGGGCGCGGGCCGGGGAGCTGTTTTTT.

This clonotype was observed many times. This chain joins TRBV4-2 and TRBJ1-2; D unclear. Germline V gene sequence: CDR1 LGHNA, CDR2 YNFKEQ. The CDR3 totals 15 residues. Deletions cut 0 bases from V and 7 bases from J, with 15 bases between. DNA for the CDR3: TGTGCCAGCAGCCAAGATAGGGAGGGAATTCGTGGCTACACCTTC. Translation: CASSQDREGIRGYTF.

This clonotype was seen ten or more times. The chain links TRBV5-1 to TRBJ2-3; D is unresolved. CDR1 is SGHRS, CDR2 YFSETQ, per germline. The CDR3 length is 16 residues. Trimming took off 4 bases at V and 3 bases at J, with 18 bases between the two ends. The CDR3 is CASSPDGLSGTDTQYF. The DNA of the CDR3 is TGCGCCAGCAGCCCGGATGGATTGAGTGGGACAGATACGCAGTATTTT.

This clonotype has only a few counts. The genes are TRBV7-9 and TRBJ2-1; TRBD2 aligns across 15 bases. After removal of 5 bases from V and 7 bases from J, the junction contained 9 bases not matched to a gene. Germline-derived CDR1 and CDR2 are SEHNR and FQNEAQ (reference sequence). CDR3 length equals 17 residues. CDR3 sequence reads: CASSGWTSGGAYNEQFF. As DNA, the CDR3 is TGTGCCAGCAGCGGGTGGACTAGCGGGGGGGCATATAATGAGCAGTTCTTC. Full variable domain (outside the CDR3, taken from reference TRBV7-9 and TRBJ2-1): DTGVSQNPRHKITKRGQNVTFRCDPISEHNRLYWYRQTLGQGPEFLTYFQNEAQLEKSRLLSDRFSAERPKGSFSTLEIQRTEQGDSAMYLCASSGWTSGGAYNEQFFGPGTRLTVL.